The source of this TCR beta chain is a study of blood T cell repertoires in COVID-19. The CDR3 contains 12 residues. The ends were cut back, 6 bases at V and 1 base at J, with 4 bases in the middle. TCRdb's table, derived via immunoSEQ multiplex PCR, lists solely in-frame clones and lacks some. The sample yields more than 200,000 clones, approximately 85% seen once. The TCR sequence derives from a woman older than 75 with COVID-19, enrolled during active disease. V gene TRBV12-3 or TRBV12-4 combines with J gene TRBJ1-3, with no clear D. The sample comprised peripheral blood. CDR3: CASSYSGNTIYF. The CDR3 DNA reads as TGTGCCAGCAGCTATTCTGGAAACACCATATATTTT.